The next 30 T cell receptor beta chains were all read from a single sample in a study of control samples from healthy donors and cancer patients. Measured with immunoSEQ multiplex PCR; TCRdb has only the in-frame clones, and not every one. Altogether 90,000 to 130,000 clones are present, just under 85% being singletons, with the ten largest covering around 6.2%. The specimen sequenced was blood. The receptor source for this set is a man younger than 35 in good health.

This sequence joins TRBV15 and TRBJ1-2; 9 bases are shared with TRBD1. The CDR3 covers 15 residues. Trimming took 5 bases from V and 7 from J; bases not matched to a gene: 11. Germline V lookup: CDR1 LNHNV, CDR2 YYDKDF (reference sequence). The CDR3 nucleotides read TGTGCCACCAGCGCCTGGGGACAGGGAGAGGCTGGCTACACCTTC. Its translation: CATSAWGQGEAGYTF.

The chain links TRBV6-5 to TRBJ2-3; weak D call: TRBD2 (5 bases). This CDR3 has 15 amino acids. Deletions cut 2 bases from V and 3 bases from J, with 12 bases between. Germline CDR1 and CDR2: MNHEY and SVGAGI. CDR3 amino acids: CASSYGGSVTDTQYF. CDR3 sequence (DNA): TGTGCCAGCAGTTACGGAGGTAGCGTTACAGATACGCAGTATTTT.

The chain joins TRBV7-2 to TRBJ1-6, with D perhaps TRBD1 (5 bases). The CDR3 runs 14 residues. Germline CDR1 and CDR2: SGHTA and FQGNSA. V shed 1 base and J shed 9 bases, with 10 bases lying between them. The DNA for the CDR3 is TGTGCCAGCAGCTTAGGAGGGGAGGGTTCACCCCTCCACTTT. It codes for CASSLGGEGSPLHF.

The rearrangement joins TRBV6-1 to TRBJ1-5; the D is unclear. The CDR3 length is 16 residues. The ends were cut back, 0 bases at V and 4 bases at J, with 13 bases in the middle. Germline V gene sequence: CDR1 MNHNS, CDR2 SASEGT. The CDR3 DNA reads as TGTGCCAGCAGTGAAGCCCGACGGACGGGGAATCAGCCCCAGCATTTT. Translating gives CASSEARRTGNQPQHF.

This clone was picked up many times. This chain links TRBV4-2 with TRBJ1-2; maybe TRBD1 (6 bases). V was shortened by 3 bases and J by 2 bases, with 13 bases between the two germline ends. CDR1 is LGHNA and CDR2 is YNFKEQ in the germline V gene. This CDR3 is built from 15 residues. Written as DNA, the CDR3 is TGTGCCAGCAGCCAGTTCGTGGGGGGCAACTATGGCTACACCTTC. This sequence encodes CASSQFVGGNYGYTF.

This clone was seen a single time. The chain uses TRBV5-1 and TRBJ2-2; D might be TRBD1 (6 bases). Germline CDR1 and CDR2: SGHRS and YFSETQ. V dropped 6 bases and J dropped 0 bases, with 9 bases sitting between them. This CDR3 is built from 14 residues. The CDR3 DNA sequence: TGCGCCAGCACGGGACATTCGAACACCGGGGAGCTGTTTTTT. Translated: CASTGHSNTGELFF.

The V gene is TRBV5-1, the J gene TRBJ1-2, with D maybe TRBD1 (6 bases). The CDR3 has 16 amino acids. The germline V gene has CDR1 SGHRS and CDR2 YFSETQ. V was cut by 4 bases and J by 8 bases, with 24 bases left in between. The CDR3 coding sequence is TGCGCCAGCAGCCGAACCATCCAACAGGGAGGGGAAGGCTACACCTTC. This gives the protein CASSRTIQQGGEGYTF.

This rearrangement joins TRBV4-1 to TRBJ2-1; D is possibly TRBD2 (5 bases). The CDR3 spans 17 residues. V dropped 1 base and J dropped 0 bases, with 13 bases sitting between them. Germline V gives CDR1 MGHRA, CDR2 YSYEKL. The CDR3 loop is CASSQVPPGSSYNEQFF. The CDR3 DNA sequence: TGCGCCAGCAGCCAAGTCCCCCCGGGGAGCTCCTACAATGAGCAGTTCTTC.

The chain has TRBV24-1 and TRBJ2-3; 7 bases match TRBD1. V gave up 8 bases and J gave up 2 bases; unmatched junction bases: 9. Germline V gene sequence: CDR1 KGHDR, CDR2 SFDVKD. The CDR3 runs 15 residues. The DNA for the CDR3 is TGTGCCACCATGAAGGGGGACAGAGCCACAGATACGCAGTATTTT. This sequence encodes CATMKGDRATDTQYF.

This clone occurred a few times. The chain couples TRBV27 to TRBJ2-1, with 10 bases aligning to TRBD1. The germline V gene has CDR1 MNHEY and CDR2 SMNVEV (reference sequence). This CDR3 region has 15 residues. The ends lost 3 bases at V and 2 bases at J; junction bases unmatched: 1. The CDR3 sequence is CASSLGTGAYNEQFF. CDR3 nucleotides: TGTGCCAGCAGTTTGGGGACAGGGGCCTACAATGAGCAGTTCTTC.

The gene calls are TRBV4-1 and TRBJ1-2; TRBD1 matches 8 bases. The trim removed 4 bases at V and 4 bases at J, leaving 5 bases unmatched. From germline, CDR1 is MGHRA and CDR2 YSYEKL. The CDR3 is made up of 14 amino acids. CDR3 residues: CASSRRQGTYGYTF. The DNA of the CDR3 is TGCGCCAGCAGCCGCCGACAGGGGACCTATGGCTACACCTTC.

This chain joins TRBV3-1 (or the pseudogene TRBV3-2) and TRBJ2-2; D gene ambiguous. The CDR3 length is 15 residues. Germline V CDR1 and CDR2: LGHDT, YNNKEL (reference sequence). The V gene lost 0 bases and the J gene lost 4 bases, with 9 bases spanning the gap. CDR3 protein: CASSQDRSSTGELFF. Written as DNA, the CDR3 is TGTGCCAGCAGCCAAGATCGGTCTAGCACCGGGGAGCTGTTTTTT.

The CDR3 sequence is CATSDPTGVQETQYF. CDR3 nucleotide sequence: TGTGCCACCAGTGATCCGACGGGGGTCCAAGAGACCCAGTACTTC. This sequence joins TRBV24-1 and TRBJ2-5; possible D gene TRBD2, 6 bases. V shed 3 bases and J shed 1 base, with 11 bases lying between them. Germline V CDR1 and CDR2: KGHDR, SFDVKD. This CDR3 has 15 residues.

The chain combines TRBV18 with TRBJ1-2; 8 bases match TRBD1. The trim removed 3 bases at V and 6 bases at J, leaving 6 bases unmatched. CDR1 and CDR2 from the germline V gene are KGHSH and LQKENI. The CDR3 totals 14 residues. The CDR3, as DNA: TGTGCCAGCTCACCGAGACAGGGGATAAATGGCTACACCTTC. Translating it yields CASSPRQGINGYTF.

The chain has TRBV28 and TRBJ2-7; D not resolved. The CDR3 covers 12 residues. Trimming left V 5 bases short and J 5 bases short, with 10 bases between. CDR1 is MDHEN and CDR2 is SYDVKM in the germline V gene. This chain's CDR3 is CASSRDLNEQYF. CDR3 nucleotide sequence: TGTGCCAGCAGTCGAGACTTAAACGAGCAGTACTTC.

This clone was picked up one time. The rearrangement joins TRBV19 to TRBJ2-7; TRBD1 or TRBD2 may be the D gene (5 bases each). The CDR3 spans 13 residues. Per germline, CDR1 LNHDA and CDR2 SQIVND (reference sequence). V was trimmed by 2 bases and J by 2 bases, leaving 7 bases between them. The CDR3 DNA is TGTGCCAGTAGTATACAGGGACCCTACGAGCAGTACGTC. It codes for CASSIQGPYEQYV.

The chain is built from TRBV7-9 and TRBJ1-3; tentatively, D is TRBD1 (5 bases). CDR1 and CDR2 from the germline V gene are SEHNR and FQNEAQ (reference sequence). V was cut by 6 bases and J by 0 bases, with 12 bases left in between. The CDR3 extends over 15 amino acids. DNA for the CDR3: TGTGCCAGCAGTGTAGGGACCAACTCTGGAAACACCATATATTTT. This gives the protein CASSVGTNSGNTIYF.

V is TRBV20-1 and J is TRBJ2-5; the match to TRBD1 covers 8 bases. The CDR3 has 11 residues. Germline trimming cut 6 bases from V and 3 bases from J; bases unmatched to any gene: 0. CDR1 DFQATT and CDR2 SNEGSKA come from the germline V gene (reference sequence). The CDR3 coding sequence is TGCAGTGCGGGACAGGAAGAGACCCAGTACTTC. It yields the protein CSAGQEETQYF.

The chain has TRBV7-8 and TRBJ1-6, with 7 positions matching TRBD1. Germline CDR1 is SGHVS and CDR2 is FQNEAQ. V was clipped by 5 bases and J by 4 bases; unmatched bases: 2. This CDR3 region has 14 residues. CDR3 residues: CASSPGQYNSPLHF. The DNA for the CDR3 is TGTGCCAGCAGCCCGGGACAGTATAATTCACCCCTCCACTTT.

The chain carries TRBV5-4 and TRBJ1-6; 9 nucleotides match TRBD1. This CDR3 spans 15 amino acids. V was clipped by 4 bases and J by 3 bases; unmatched bases: 2. Germline assignment: CDR1 SGHNT and CDR2 YYREEE (reference sequence). CDR3 residues: CASSGDRVYNSPLHF. The DNA of the CDR3 is TGTGCCAGCAGCGGGGACAGGGTCTATAATTCACCCCTCCACTTT.

The V and J genes are TRBV10-3 and TRBJ2-7; 7 bases are shared with TRBD1. Unmatched junction bases numbered 3, after V lost 2 bases and J lost 2 bases. Germline values: CDR1 ENHRY, CDR2 SYGVKD. The length of the CDR3 is 14 residues. In DNA, the CDR3 is TGTGCCATCAGTGAGGGGGACAGTCCCTACGAGCAGTACTTC. It is translated as CAISEGDSPYEQYF.

V usage is TRBV5-4 and J usage is TRBJ1-2; 8 bases align to TRBD1. The CDR3 is made up of 13 amino acids. The V segment lost 5 bases and the J segment 8 bases; nucleotides outside the gene matches: 8. CDR1 SGHNT and CDR2 YYREEE come from the germline V gene (reference sequence). The DNA for the CDR3 is TGTGCCAGCAGACTCGACAGGGGCGACGGCTACACCTTC. Protein product: CASRLDRGDGYTF.

A few counts support this clone. This CDR3 reads CASSQDGTPWGAFF. CDR3 DNA: TGTGCCAGCAGCCAAGATGGGACCCCCTGGGGAGCTTTCTTT. The chain combines TRBV3-1 (or the pseudogene TRBV3-2) with TRBJ1-1; perhaps TRBD1 as D (5 bases). The CDR3 is 14 residues long. Between the trimmed V and J ends, which lost 0 bases and 10 bases, there was a span of 15 bases. Per germline, CDR1 LGHDT and CDR2 YNNKEL (reference sequence).

The chain employs TRBV19 and TRBJ2-1; unclear D gene. With 4 bases removed from V and 7 bases from J, the gap between germline ends came to 14 bases. Germline CDR1 LNHDA, CDR2 SQIVND (reference sequence). The CDR3 covers 14 residues. The CDR3 is CASSNGQEYNEQFF. CDR3 sequence (DNA): TGTGCCAGTAGTAACGGCCAAGAGTATAATGAGCAGTTCTTC.

Remarks on this clone: Compared with germline, one end of the junction differs, possibly owing to a read error. CDR3 DNA: TGTGTCAGCAGCCTGGGACAGAAAAACATTCAGTACTTC. It codes for CVSSLGQKNIQYF. The chain uses TRBV7-2 and TRBJ2-4, with 7 bases aligning to TRBD1. The CDR3 runs to 13 residues. Germline V CDR1 and CDR2: SGHTA, FQGNSA.

V usage is TRBV5-1 and J usage is TRBJ1-1, with D tentatively TRBD1 (5 bases). Trimming removed 2 bases from V and 1 base from J, with 12 bases in between. The CDR3 consists of 15 residues. Germline lookup yields CDR1 SGHRS and CDR2 YFSETQ. CDR3 loop: CASSFDSGWNTEAFF. The CDR3 bases are TGCGCCAGCAGCTTCGATTCAGGGTGGAACACTGAAGCTTTCTTT. Filled out from reference TRBV5-1 and TRBJ1-1, the complete variable domain reads KAGVTQTPRYLIKTRGQQVTLSCSPISGHRSVSWYQQTPGQGLQFLFEYFSETQRNKGNFPGRFSGRQFSNSRSEMNVSTLELGDSALYLCASSFDSGWNTEAFFGQGTRLTVV.

The chain carries TRBV29-1 and TRBJ1-2; unclear D gene. This CDR3 contains 15 residues. Trimming shortened V by 4 bases and J by 4 bases, and 19 bases separated the two germline ends. The V gene's germline CDR1 is SQVTM and CDR2 ANQGSEA. The CDR3 sequence is CSVGGSLPATYGYTF. Written as DNA, the CDR3 is TGCAGCGTTGGAGGGTCCCTCCCGGCGACCTATGGCTACACCTTC. The variable domain in full, completed from reference TRBV29-1 and TRBJ1-2, reads SAVISQKPSRDICQRGTSLTIQCQVDSQVTMMFWYRQQPGQSLTLIATANQGSEATYESGFVIDKFPISRPNLTFSTLTVSNMSPEDSSIYLCSVGGSLPATYGYTFGSGTRLTVV.

The chain combines TRBV19 with TRBJ2-4; 8 nucleotides line up with TRBD2. V lost 5 bases and J lost 3; bases outside the gene matches: 3. The CDR3 covers 14 residues. Germline-derived CDR1 and CDR2 are LNHDA and SQIVND (reference sequence). In DNA, the CDR3 is TGTGCCAGTAGTCTCGCGGGGGGCAAAAACATTCAGTACTTC. This sequence encodes CASSLAGGKNIQYF.

The chain carries TRBV19 and TRBJ1-5; possible D gene TRBD1, 5 bases. There are 14 residues in the CDR3. Germline V gene sequence: CDR1 LNHDA, CDR2 SQIVND (reference sequence). Trimming shortened V by 6 bases and J by 11 bases, and 20 bases separated the two germline ends. The CDR3: CASSKFRVGATQHF. The CDR3 DNA reads TGTGCCAGTAGCAAATTCAGGGTCGGGGCCACCCAGCATTTT.

This clone was observed once. V usage is TRBV6-1 and J usage is TRBJ2-3; 10 bases match TRBD1. Germline CDR1 reads MNHNS; CDR2 reads SASEGT. This CDR3 has 17 residues. The J segment lost 1 base and the V segment lost 3 bases, leaving 7 bases of the junction unmatched. This CDR3 reads CASSETGGAPGTDTQYF. CDR3 DNA sequence: TGTGCCAGCAGTGAGACAGGGGGCGCCCCCGGCACAGATACGCAGTATTTT.